This passage covers 31 T cell receptor beta chains from one sample sequenced in a study of T cell responses to AZD1222 COVID-19 vaccine. Assay used: immunoSEQ multiplex PCR; TCRdb lists only in-frame clones, some missing. The sample includes roughly 150,000 clones, less than 90% of them seen just once. This specimen was peripheral blood, taken after recovery from COVID-19. The origin of the receptors is an adult who had recovered from COVID-19.

This clone showed up just once. The genes are TRBV18 and TRBJ2-7; 9 positions agree with TRBD1. In germline, CDR1 is KGHSH, CDR2 LQKENI. The CDR3 contains 18 residues. V lost 3 bases, J lost 1 base, and 13 bases stayed unmatched. The CDR3 reads CASSPITGQGTRSYEQYF. The CDR3 DNA sequence: TGTGCCAGCTCACCGATTACGGGACAGGGCACACGATCCTACGAGCAGTACTTC.

This clone was recorded only once. The chain uses TRBV27 and TRBJ1-5; 9 bases align to TRBD1. V lost 5 bases, J lost 7 bases, and 3 bases stayed unmatched. This CDR3 spans 13 amino acids. The germline gives CDR1 MNHEY, CDR2 SMNVEV (reference sequence). CDR3 sequence (DNA): TGTGCCAGCAGTGACAGGGGGGACCAGCCCCAGCATTTT. It specifies CASSDRGDQPQHF.

The chain is built from TRBV10-3 and TRBJ1-2; a weak D match, TRBD1 (5 bases). The CDR3 spans 13 residues. V lost 7 bases and J 6 bases, leaving 15 bases between the germline ends. Germline values: CDR1 ENHRY, CDR2 SYGVKD. The DNA for the CDR3 is TGTGCCATCAATAGCGGGGGATTACATGGCTACACCTTC. Protein product: CAINSGGLHGYTF.

This chain links TRBV27 with TRBJ1-1; D gene unclear. V was shortened by 5 bases and J by 5 bases, with 21 bases between the two germline ends. The germline V gene encodes CDR1 MNHEY and CDR2 SMNVEV (reference sequence). The CDR3 contains 16 residues. The CDR3 DNA sequence: TGTGCCAGCAGTCCTTATGGGCCGGAACGGGGTACTGAAGCTTTCTTT. This sequence encodes CASSPYGPERGTEAFF.

V is TRBV28 and J is TRBJ1-4, with a weak D call TRBD1 (5 bases). Germline V gene lookup returns CDR1 MDHEN and CDR2 SYDVKM. This CDR3 region has 12 residues. The germline V and J ends were trimmed by 6 bases and 8 bases, with 10 bases remaining between them. CDR3 sequence: CASRPSGEKLFF. As DNA, the CDR3 is TGTGCCAGCAGGCCCTCAGGGGAAAAACTGTTTTTT.

V and J are TRBV11-2 and TRBJ2-7; D is undetermined. CDR1 and CDR2 (germline): SGHAT, FQNNGV. The ends were cut back, 3 bases at V and 3 bases at J, with 15 bases in the middle. The CDR3 covers 15 residues. The DNA for the CDR3 is TGTGCCAGCAGCTTTAACTTTCCCCCCTACTACGAGCAGTACTTC. Its translation is CASSFNFPPYYEQYF.

For the CDR3, the DNA is TGTGCCAGCAGTTACTCGAAACAGGGAGGAGCGGAAGCTTTCTTT. This gives the protein CASSYSKQGGAEAFF. The rearrangement joins TRBV6-2 or TRBV6-3 to TRBJ1-1; a weak D match, TRBD1 (6 bases). The V gene's germline CDR1 is MNHEY and CDR2 SVGEGT. The CDR3 totals 15 residues. Trimming shortened V by 0 bases and J by 8 bases, and 16 bases separated the two germline ends.

The chain combines TRBV28 with TRBJ2-1; 11 bases agree with TRBD2. This CDR3 has 15 residues. The J segment lost 5 bases and the V segment lost 5 bases, leaving 5 bases of the junction unmatched. The germline gives CDR1 MDHEN, CDR2 SYDVKM. Here the CDR3 reads CASSPLAGGDNEQFF. The CDR3 DNA reads as TGTGCCAGCAGTCCGCTAGCGGGAGGCGACAATGAGCAGTTCTTC. Full variable domain (remainder filled in from reference TRBV28 and TRBJ2-1): DVKVTQSSRYLVKRTGEKVFLECVQDMDHENMFWYRQDPGLGLRLIYFSYDVKMKEKGDIPEGYSVSREKKERFSLILESASTNQTSMYLCASSPLAGGDNEQFFGPGTRLTVL.

The rearrangement joins TRBV21-1 to TRBJ1-1. TRBV21-1 is noted as a pseudogene. CDR3 size: 15 residues. The CDR3 reads CASSGDGKGNTEAFF. The CDR3 region has the DNA TGTGCCAGCAGCGGCGACGGGAAGGGTAACACTGAAGCTTTCTTT.

The V and J genes are TRBV6-2 or TRBV6-3 and TRBJ1-2, with 11 bases lining up with TRBD1. The CDR3 totals 15 residues. Germline assignment: CDR1 MNHEY and CDR2 SVGEGT. V gave up 2 bases and J gave up 4 bases; unmatched junction bases: 3. The CDR3 loop reads CASSYRTGGSYGYTF. CDR3 nucleotides: TGTGCCAGCAGTTACCGGACAGGGGGCTCCTATGGCTACACCTTC.

J is TRBJ2-3 and V is TRBV27, with D hard to call. The V gene's germline CDR1 is MNHEY and CDR2 SMNVEV (reference sequence). V lost 6 bases, J lost 2 bases, and 12 bases lay in between. This CDR3 is 14 amino acids long. This CDR3 is CASSPTTNTDTQYF. The CDR3 DNA reads as TGTGCCAGCAGCCCAACAACTAACACAGATACGCAGTATTTT.

V usage is TRBV20-1 and J usage is TRBJ2-3, with D possibly being TRBD2 (6 bases). V lost 3 bases and J lost 1, with 14 bases in between. Germline V CDR1 and CDR2: DFQATT, SNEGSKA (reference sequence). CDR3 length: 15 residues. CDR3 amino acids: CSASKPAGRTDTQYF. CDR3 in DNA: TGCAGTGCTAGTAAACCAGCGGGCCGCACAGATACGCAGTATTTT.

The V gene is TRBV7-2, the J gene TRBJ2-2; TRBD1 agrees at 9 bases. Per the germline V gene, CDR1 is SGHTA and CDR2 is FQGNSA. After removal of 4 bases from V and 4 bases from J, the junction contained 4 bases not matched to a gene. This CDR3 is built from 15 residues. The DNA of the CDR3 is TGTGCCAGCAGCTCAGACAGGGGGGGCACCGGGGAGCTGTTTTTT. It translates to CASSSDRGGTGELFF.

This clone was detected only once. The chain has TRBV4-3 and TRBJ2-7; TRBD2 matches at 9 bases. The V gene's germline CDR1 is LGHNA and CDR2 YSLEER. The trim removed 1 base at V and 4 bases at J, leaving 14 bases unmatched. The CDR3 consists of 18 residues. In DNA, the CDR3 is TGCGCCAGCAGCCAAGGCCTTAAGCAAGGCGGGGGGGCGTACGAGCAGTACTTC. Protein: CASSQGLKQGGGAYEQYF.

This chain joins TRBV9 and TRBJ2-5; possibly TRBD1 for D (5 bases). V was pared by 4 bases and J by 4 bases, with 23 bases between. Germline CDR1 and CDR2: SGDLS and YYNGEE. The CDR3 contains 17 residues. CDR3 sequence (DNA): TGTGCCAGCAGCTTAAATCAGGGAAACCTTTTAGGAGAGACCCAGTACTTC. Residues: CASSLNQGNLLGETQYF.

The chain uses TRBV5-8 and TRBJ1-5, with D uncertain. The germline V gene encodes CDR1 SGHTS and CDR2 YDEGEE. This CDR3 spans 13 amino acids. The germline V and J ends were trimmed by 0 bases and 4 bases, with 5 bases remaining between them. Here the CDR3 reads CASSLGQNQPQHF. The CDR3 DNA is TGTGCCAGCAGCTTGGGCCAAAATCAGCCCCAGCATTTT.

CDR3 residues: CASSFGQGIGGYTF. The CDR3 nucleotides read TGTGCCAGCAGCTTCGGCCAGGGGATTGGTGGCTACACCTTC. V usage is TRBV7-2 and J usage is TRBJ1-2, with a possible D match to TRBD1 (6 bases). The CDR3 has 14 residues. Germline loops: CDR1 SGHTA, CDR2 FQGNSA. Trimming took off 3 bases at V and 7 bases at J, with 15 bases between the two ends.

The chain is built from TRBV19 and TRBJ2-1; TRBD2 matches 7 bases. The CDR3 contains 14 residues. V lost 1 base to trimming and J lost 5 bases; unmatched junction nucleotides: 2. Germline CDR1 is LNHDA and CDR2 is SQIVND (reference sequence). Here the CDR3 DNA reads TGTGCCAGTAGTATAGGGCTAGCGGACAATGAGCAGTTCTTC. Its protein is CASSIGLADNEQFF. The variable domain in full, completed from reference TRBV19 and TRBJ2-1, reads DGGITQSPKYLFRKEGQNVTLSCEQNLNHDAMYWYRQDPGQGLRLIYYSQIVNDFQKGDIAEGYSVSREKKESFPLTVTSAQKNPTAFYLCASSIGLADNEQFFGPGTRLTVL.

The chain recombines TRBV12-3 or TRBV12-4 with TRBJ1-1; 7 bases are a match to TRBD1. The ends lost 2 bases at V and 4 bases at J; junction bases unmatched: 1. The CDR3 spans 13 residues. The chain's CDR3 is CASSLNRGTEAFF. The CDR3 region has the DNA TGTGCCAGCAGTTTAAACAGGGGCACTGAAGCTTTCTTT.

The chain combines TRBV28 with TRBJ1-1; TRBD1 agrees at 9 bases. The CDR3 loop spans 15 amino acids. Germline CDR1 is MDHEN and CDR2 is SYDVKM. The V gene end was trimmed by 7 bases and the J gene end by 3 bases; junction bases not matched to a gene: 9. The CDR3 loop is CASTKTTGGHTEAFF. The CDR3 DNA follows: TGTGCCAGCACCAAAACGACAGGGGGGCACACTGAAGCTTTCTTT.

V is TRBV18 and J is TRBJ2-1, with 8 bases lining up with TRBD2. Looked up from germline, CDR1 is KGHSH and CDR2 is LQKENI. Unmatched junction bases numbered 4, after V lost 0 bases and J lost 12 bases. The CDR3 has 13 amino acids. CDR3 nucleotides: TGTGCCAGCTCACCACCTCGGGGACTAGTGCAGTTCTTC. Its protein product is CASSPPRGLVQFF.

CDR3 sequence (DNA): TGTGCCAGCTCATACAGTACTAACACTGAAGCTTTCTTT. Translation gives CASSYSTNTEAFF. The J gene is TRBJ1-1, the V gene TRBV18, with D uncertain. The CDR3 is made up of 13 amino acids. Germline V CDR1 and CDR2: KGHSH, LQKENI. V was trimmed by 5 bases and J by 2 bases, leaving 9 bases between them.

V usage is TRBV25-1 and J usage is TRBJ1-5, with D possibly TRBD1 on 5 matching bases. Trimming cost V 4 bases and J 1 base, with 5 bases left between them. Germline CDR1 reads MGHDK; CDR2 reads SYGVNS. This CDR3 is built from 13 residues. Here the CDR3 reads CASSGDSNQPQHF. The CDR3, as DNA: TGTGCCAGCAGTGGGGACAGCAATCAGCCCCAGCATTTT. The variable domain in full, with the rest retrieved from reference TRBV25-1 and TRBJ1-5, is EADIYQTPRYLVIGTGKKITLECSQTMGHDKMYWYQQDPGMELHLIHYSYGVNSTEKGDLSSESTVSRIRTEHFPLTLESARPSHTSQYLCASSGDSNQPQHFGDGTRLSIL.

The chain is built from TRBV5-4 and TRBJ2-3; 10 bases are shared with TRBD2. Per the germline V gene, CDR1 is SGHNT and CDR2 is YYREEE (reference sequence). V was clipped by 4 bases and J by 3 bases; unmatched bases: 5. CDR3 length: 15 residues. As DNA, the CDR3 is TGTGCCAGCAGCCAATATAGCGGGGGGACAGATACGCAGTATTTT. Its protein is CASSQYSGGTDTQYF.

This clone was counted at least ten times. The rearrangement links TRBV7-2 to TRBJ2-2; no clear D gene. Germline CDR1 and CDR2: SGHTA and FQGNSA. The CDR3 consists of 14 residues. V was shortened by 0 bases and J by 7 bases, with 9 bases between the two germline ends. This chain's CDR3 is CASSLASGNGELFF. In DNA form, the CDR3 reads TGTGCCAGCAGCTTAGCATCTGGGAACGGGGAGCTGTTTTTT.

The chain is built from TRBV5-8 and TRBJ1-6; D call uncertain. The V and J ends lost 0 bases and 7 bases respectively, with 5 bases between them. CDR1 and CDR2 (germline): SGHTS, YDEGEE. The CDR3 loop spans 13 amino acids. The CDR3 here is CASSLGGNSPLHF. CDR3 sequence (DNA): TGTGCCAGCAGCTTGGGAGGGAATTCACCCCTCCACTTT.

J is TRBJ1-1 and V is TRBV2; a possible D gene is TRBD1 (6 bases). The germline V and J ends were trimmed by 8 bases and 1 base, with 23 bases remaining between them. The CDR3 runs to 17 residues. Germline lookup yields CDR1 SNHLY and CDR2 FYNNEI. The CDR3 DNA follows: TGTGCCAGCTCTGATTTACCTTTCGGGACACAGAACACTGAAGCTTTCTTT. It yields the protein CASSDLPFGTQNTEAFF.

This chain connects TRBV7-9 to TRBJ2-2; the D is unclear. The CDR3 covers 13 residues. Germline assignment: CDR1 SEHNR and CDR2 FQNEAQ (reference sequence). Trimming took off 3 bases at V and 0 bases at J, with 2 bases between the two ends. The CDR3 sequence: CASSFSNTGELFF. CDR3 bases: TGTGCCAGCAGCTTCTCGAACACCGGGGAGCTGTTTTTT.

As for this clone: Other DNA sequences in the same sample also yield this CDR3. The DNA of the CDR3 is TGTGCCAGCAGACTGGACAGGGGTGGTTCACCCCTCCACTTT. It yields the protein CASRLDRGGSPLHF. This sequence joins TRBV6-5 and TRBJ1-6; 9 bases match TRBD1. The V segment lost 6 bases and the J segment 9 bases; nucleotides outside the gene matches: 6. The CDR3 totals 14 residues. CDR1 is MNHEY and CDR2 is SVGAGI in the germline V gene.

The chain uses TRBV3-1 (or the pseudogene TRBV3-2) and TRBJ2-7; a weak D match, TRBD1 (6 bases). Trimming took 2 bases from V and 0 from J, leaving 14 bases between them. The CDR3 consists of 16 residues. Germline lookup yields CDR1 LGHDT and CDR2 YNNKEL (reference sequence). The CDR3 is CASSQPGTPGSYEQYF. The CDR3 bases are TGTGCCAGCAGCCAACCCGGGACACCTGGCTCCTACGAGCAGTACTTC.

The J gene is TRBJ2-7, the V gene TRBV7-2; D unresolved. This CDR3 is built from 13 residues. Trimming stripped 6 bases from V and 0 bases from J, with 9 bases between. CDR1 is SGHTA and CDR2 is FQGNSA in the germline V gene. The CDR3 DNA is TGTGCCAGCAGTTTTCCCAGCTCCTACGAGCAGTACTTC. Protein sequence: CASSFPSSYEQYF. The full variable domain, rest sourced from reference TRBV7-2 and TRBJ2-7, is GAGVSQSPSNKVTEKGKDVELRCDPISGHTALYWYRQSLGQGLEFLIYFQGNSAPDKSGLPSDRFSAERTGGSVSTLTIQRTQQEDSAVYLCASSFPSSYEQYFGPGTRLTVT.